This T cell receptor (beta chain) was captured by sequencing in a study of a mutant IDH1 vaccine in newly diagnosed glioma. Study context: A roughly 60% male, about 38% female split and a mean age of about 40 years characterized treated patients. General study findings and limits: Pseudoprogression seemingly bore no relation to changes in top peripheral T cell clonotypes.

Time point reported: baseline, week 1 (first vaccination visit). Treatment denoted: pre-vaccination baseline after standard-of-care therapy. New WHO grade 3 or 4 astrocytomas that were IDH1-mutant and ATRX-lost had been found in donors. Germline V gene lookup returns CDR1 SGHRS and CDR2 YFSETQ. Trimming pared 4 bases from V and 5 bases from J, leaving 13 bases between. The CDR3 totals 15 residues. This clone came up a few times. Its target is not known. Using immunoSEQ multiplex PCR, the repertoire was profiled, and TCRdb retains in-frame clones only, with some absent. The sample yields 70,000 to 95,000 clones, roughly 80% seen once.

Specimen: PBMCs, collected from a glioma patient treated with radiotherapy, temozolomide or both. The sequence derives from a man aged 35 to 55 with glioma. Some clones in this sample may be carry-over from other donors' samples. The rearrangement uses TRBV5-1 and TRBJ1-6, with D perhaps matching TRBD1 (5 bases). Here the CDR3 reads CASSIGHANNSPLHF. In DNA, the CDR3 is TGCGCCAGCAGCATAGGACATGCCAATAATTCACCCCTCCACTTT. The entire variable domain, with the rest obtained from reference TRBV5-1 and TRBJ1-6, is as follows: KAGVTQTPRYLIKTRGQQVTLSCSPISGHRSVSWYQQTPGQGLQFLFEYFSETQRNKGNFPGRFSGRQFSNSRSEMNVSTLELGDSALYLCASSIGHANNSPLHFGNGTRLTVT.